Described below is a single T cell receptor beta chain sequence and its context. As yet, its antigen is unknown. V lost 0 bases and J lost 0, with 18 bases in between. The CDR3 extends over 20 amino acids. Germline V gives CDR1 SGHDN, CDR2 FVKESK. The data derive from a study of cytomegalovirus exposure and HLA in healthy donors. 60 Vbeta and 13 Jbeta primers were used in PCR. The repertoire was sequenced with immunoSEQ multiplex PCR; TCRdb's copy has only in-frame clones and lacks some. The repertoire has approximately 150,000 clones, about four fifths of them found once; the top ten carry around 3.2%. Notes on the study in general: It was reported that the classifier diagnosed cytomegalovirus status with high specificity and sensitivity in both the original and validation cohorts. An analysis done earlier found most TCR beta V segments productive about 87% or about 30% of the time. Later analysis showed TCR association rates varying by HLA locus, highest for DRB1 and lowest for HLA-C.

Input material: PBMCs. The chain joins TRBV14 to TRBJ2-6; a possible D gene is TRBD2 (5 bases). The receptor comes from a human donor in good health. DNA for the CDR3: TGTGCCAGCAGCCAAGAGCGGGTATTGGTGTTCCTCTCTGGGGCCAACGTCCTGACTTTC. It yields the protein CASSQERVLVFLSGANVLTF.